The 5 T cell receptor beta chains below all came from one sample that was sequenced in a study of shared clonotypes between healthy human individuals. This table comes from immunoSEQ multiplex PCR, and its TCRdb copy is limited to in-frame clones, with some not included. This table has about 2.3 million clones, 85% to 95% appearing once. Specimen: naive CD4+ T cells from PBMCs. Subset given: CD45RA+ positively selected. All receptors derive from a man younger than 35 in good health. Some clones in this sample may be carry-over from other donors' samples.

This chain links TRBV28 with TRBJ2-1; 8 positions agree with TRBD2. The trim removed 7 bases at V and 4 bases at J, leaving 12 bases unmatched. The V gene's germline CDR1 is MDHEN and CDR2 SYDVKM. This CDR3 is built from 16 residues. The CDR3 is CASTPRAGGLYNEQFF. The CDR3 nucleotides read TGTGCCAGCACCCCGAGGGCGGGAGGCCTGTACAATGAGCAGTTCTTC.

The chain carries TRBV5-8 and TRBJ1-4; 9 nucleotides line up with TRBD1. The V gene end was trimmed by 9 bases and the J gene end by 7 bases; junction bases not matched to a gene: 16. This CDR3 region has 16 residues. Germline lookup yields CDR1 SGHTS and CDR2 YDEGEE. DNA of the CDR3: TGTGCCAACAAACCGAGAGACAGGGGGTATGGTGAAAAACTGTTTTTT. Amino acids: CANKPRDRGYGEKLFF.

This chain joins TRBV5-4 and TRBJ2-4; no firm D call. This CDR3 has 14 amino acids. Germline assignment: CDR1 SGHNT and CDR2 YYREEE (reference sequence). With 2 bases removed from V and 4 bases from J, the gap between germline ends came to 10 bases. The CDR3 region is CASSFPDGKNIQYF. CDR3 in DNA: TGTGCCAGCAGCTTTCCGGACGGAAAAAACATTCAGTACTTC.

The chain couples TRBV14 to TRBJ2-3; 7 bases are a match to TRBD2. From germline, CDR1 is SGHDN and CDR2 FVKESK. This CDR3 region has 16 residues. Trimming took 3 bases from V and 0 from J; bases not matched to a gene: 6. In nucleotides, the CDR3 is TGTGCCAGCAGCCAGGCCCTAGCGGCTAGCACAGATACGCAGTATTTT. Translating it yields CASSQALAASTDTQYF.

The chain joins TRBV20-1 to TRBJ2-7; D not resolved. CDR1 DFQATT and CDR2 SNEGSKA come from the germline V gene (reference sequence). The CDR3 is made up of 11 amino acids. V shed 5 bases and J shed 10 bases, with 15 bases lying between them. The CDR3 nucleotides are TGCAGTGCTGGTGGACCTGCCGGACAGTACTTC. Residues: CSAGGPAGQYF.